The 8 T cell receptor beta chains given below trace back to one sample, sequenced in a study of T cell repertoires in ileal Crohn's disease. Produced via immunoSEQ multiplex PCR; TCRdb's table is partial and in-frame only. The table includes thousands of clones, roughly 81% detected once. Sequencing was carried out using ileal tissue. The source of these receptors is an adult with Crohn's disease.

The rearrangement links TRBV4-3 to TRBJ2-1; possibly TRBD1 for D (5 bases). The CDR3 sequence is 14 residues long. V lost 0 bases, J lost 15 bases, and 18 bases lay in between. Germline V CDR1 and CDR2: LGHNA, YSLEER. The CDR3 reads CASSQEVGSGDRFF. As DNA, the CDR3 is TGCGCCAGCAGCCAAGAGGTGGGAAGTGGAGACAGGTTCTTC.

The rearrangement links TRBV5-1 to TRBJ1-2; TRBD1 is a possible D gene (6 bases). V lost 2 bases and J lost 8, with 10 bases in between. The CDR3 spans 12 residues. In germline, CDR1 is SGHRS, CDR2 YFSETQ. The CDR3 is CASSFQGKGYTF. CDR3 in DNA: TGCGCCAGCAGCTTCCAGGGGAAGGGCTACACCTTC.

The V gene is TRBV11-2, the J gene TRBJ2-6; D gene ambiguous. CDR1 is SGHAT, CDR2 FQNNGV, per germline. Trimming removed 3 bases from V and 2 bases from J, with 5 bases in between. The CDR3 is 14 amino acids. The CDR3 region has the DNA TGTGCCAGCAGCTTTCTCCCTGGGGCCAACGTCCTGACTTTC. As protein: CASSFLPGANVLTF. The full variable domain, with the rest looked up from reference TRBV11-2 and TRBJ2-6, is EAGVAQSPRYKIIEKRQSVAFWCNPISGHATLYWYQQILGQGPKLLIQFQNNGVVDDSQLPKDRFSAERLKGVDSTLKIQPAKLEDSAVYLCASSFLPGANVLTFGAGSRLTVL.

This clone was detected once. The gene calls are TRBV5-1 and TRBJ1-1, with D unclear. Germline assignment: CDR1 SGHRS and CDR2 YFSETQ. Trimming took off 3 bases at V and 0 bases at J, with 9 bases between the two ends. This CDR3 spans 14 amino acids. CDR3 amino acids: CASSSQRMNTEAFF. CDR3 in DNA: TGCGCCAGCAGCTCCCAGAGGATGAACACTGAAGCTTTCTTT.

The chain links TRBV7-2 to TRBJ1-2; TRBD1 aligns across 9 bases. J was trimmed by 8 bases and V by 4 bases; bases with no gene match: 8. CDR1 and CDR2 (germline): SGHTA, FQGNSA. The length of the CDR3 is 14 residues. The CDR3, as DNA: TGTGCCAGCAGCTATATGGACAGGGGAAGGGGCTACACCTTC. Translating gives CASSYMDRGRGYTF. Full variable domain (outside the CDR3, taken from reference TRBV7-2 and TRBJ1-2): GAGVSQSPSNKVTEKGKDVELRCDPISGHTALYWYRQSLGQGLEFLIYFQGNSAPDKSGLPSDRFSAERTGGSVSTLTIQRTQQEDSAVYLCASSYMDRGRGYTFGSGTRLTVV.

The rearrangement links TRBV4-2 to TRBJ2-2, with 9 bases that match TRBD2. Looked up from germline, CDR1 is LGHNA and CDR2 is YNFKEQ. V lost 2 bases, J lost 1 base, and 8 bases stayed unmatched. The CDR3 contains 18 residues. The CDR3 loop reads CASSQSSLAGMNTGELFF. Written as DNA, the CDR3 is TGTGCCAGCAGCCAAAGTTCGCTAGCGGGGATGAACACCGGGGAGCTGTTTTTT.

This CDR3 reads CAWDYRPRANYGYTF. CDR3 bases: TGTGCCTGGGATTACAGGCCCCGAGCTAACTATGGCTACACCTTC. The rearrangement uses TRBV30 and TRBJ1-2; maybe TRBD1 (5 bases). The germline V gene encodes CDR1 GTSNPN and CDR2 SVGIG (reference sequence). The CDR3 has 15 amino acids. The germline V and J ends were trimmed by 5 bases and 0 bases, with 16 bases remaining between them.

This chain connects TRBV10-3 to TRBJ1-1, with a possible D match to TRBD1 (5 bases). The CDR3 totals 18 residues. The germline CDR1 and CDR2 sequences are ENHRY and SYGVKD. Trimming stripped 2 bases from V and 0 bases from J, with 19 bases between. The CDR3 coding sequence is TGTGCCATCAGTGAGCCCCTAGTCTCAGGGACTATGAACACTGAAGCTTTCTTT. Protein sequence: CAISEPLVSGTMNTEAFF.